The present TCR beta chain was sequenced within a study of cytomegalovirus exposure and HLA in healthy donors. Of note for this clone: Its antigen is unidentified.

V shed 4 bases, J shed 9 bases, and the junction held 7 bases outside the gene matches. This CDR3 comprises 12 residues. Per the germline V gene, CDR1 is SGHDT and CDR2 is YYEEEE. 13 Jbeta primers and 60 Vbeta primers were used for the PCR. The assay was immunoSEQ multiplex PCR, and TCRdb's table has in-frame clones only and misses some. The table has under 250,000 clones, 75% to 80% seen once. Whole-study findings and limits: In a later analysis, a missense DCLRE1C variant was linked to TCR beta V- and J-gene trimming.

The sample comprised PBMCs. J is TRBJ2-7 and V is TRBV5-6; 7 bases agree with TRBD2. The sequence was collected from a male donor in good health and CMV-seronegative. As DNA, the CDR3 is TGTGCCAGCAGCCCCCGAGGGAGGGCGCAGTACTTC. This translates into CASSPRGRAQYF.